This T cell receptor beta chain stems from a study of somatic mutations in cytotoxic T cells in rheumatoid arthritis. Study outcomes and limitations: Increasing age coincided with elevated CD8+ clonality among rheumatoid arthritis patients, though not among healthy controls.

Repertoires were generated with immunoSEQ multiplex PCR, while TCRdb's copy carries only in-frame clones and drops some. Here the sample spans under 25,000 clones, about 90% being singletons. Concerning this clone: Its target is not known.

The CDR3 has 14 residues. Trimming took off 8 bases at V and 0 bases at J, with 11 bases between the two ends. Per germline, CDR1 SEHNR and CDR2 FQNEAQ (reference sequence). Sample: CD8+ T cells sorted from blood. This clonotype originated in a man aged 40-49 years in good health. The rearrangement uses TRBV7-9 and TRBJ1-3; a possible D gene is TRBD1 (6 bases). The CDR3 region is CASRGPGSGNTIYF. DNA for the CDR3: TGTGCCAGCCGGGGGCCTGGCTCTGGAAACACCATATATTTT.